This T cell receptor beta chain was sequenced in a study of blood T cell repertoires in COVID-19 (TCRdb year 2020). Turning to the overall study: Samples from collaborators originated in the United States, Italy and Spain and spanned both the acute and convalescent phases of COVID-19. The material from the prospective study consisted of cDNA or gDNA derived from T cells, B-cell-depleted T cells, or PBMCs. Subjects who had been exposed to COVID-19, were actively infected with it, or had recovered from it provided the deeply sampled blood TCRbeta repertoires that made up the dataset. The repertoires were released in a freely available public database intended as a resource for research on the immune response to SARS-CoV-2. Samples came from the ongoing ImmuneRACE study (first 160 participants) plus 1,254 subjects from 6 global collaborators. Sample metadata almost always included a de-identified subject ID, COVID-19 status, age in years and sex. Where available, HLA class I and class II types were taken from metadata supplied by the sample provider and were not determined by assay-based typing.

Participants in the prospective study were enrolled through a virtual design, were aged 18 to 89 years, and lived in approximately 24 United States geographic areas. To assign participants to cohorts, the prospective study relied on clinical history that participants themselves reported in a screening survey and a study questionnaire. A participant counted as exposed if, within 2 weeks of entering the study, that participant had been in contact with someone who had a PCR-confirmed or clinician-diagnosed COVID-19 case. In the prospective study, mobile phlebotomists collected whole blood, serum and a nasopharyngeal or oropharyngeal swab from each participant. Prospective study participants could optionally give additional blood draws and questionnaires over an approximately 2-month period. Before DNA extraction, blood samples from the prospective study were shipped at room temperature or frozen.

The paper as a whole reports these results and caveats: How much clinical and demographic metadata was included differed by source and by participant, and the metadata was provided uncurated.

The junction carries 8 bases between V and J, which are trimmed by 6 bases and 3 bases respectively. From the cysteine through the phenylalanine, the CDR3 covers 12 amino acids. Only the CDR3 part of the read is kept: 36 bases, read in frame from the first base. The germline V gene (reference sequence) sets CDR1 to SEHNR and CDR2 to FQNEAQ. Notes on this clone: Its antigen remains undetermined. No quality values exist for individual bases; no much larger clone is one base distant.

TCRbeta CDR3 regions were amplified from genomic DNA by means of the immunoSEQ Assay, a bias-controlled multiplex PCR. As for the authors' bioinformatics: Nucleated cell counts per sample were estimated from amplification of reference gene primers within the assay. To quantify the absolute abundance of each unique TCRbeta CDR3 rearrangement, sequence reads were collapsed and filtered. For each sample, productive Simpson clonality was calculated as the square root of Simpson's diversity index over productive rearrangements. TCRdb provides this immuneACCESS table in a form limited to in-frame rearrangements. Some clones are lacking; in checked studies, under half of them reflect an unresolved V gene, and why the rest are absent is not known. V, J and clone size reflect that table, while D and trimming were determined from the DNA. In this sample the table shows a few hundred thousand clones, roughly 86% of which occur a single time. The leading ten clones occupy roughly 2.9% of the sample.

Here the chain combines TRBV7-9 and TRBJ1-1, with no confidently assigned D gene. Sequenced material: PBMCs or T cells enriched from blood (not recorded which). The clonotype comes from a woman between 45 and 60 years old who had been exposed to COVID-19. Here the CDR3 is given as CASSPSDTEAFF. The base sequence is TGTGCCAGCAGTCCGAGCGACACTGAAGCTTTCTTT. Joined to the reference TRBV7-9 and TRBJ1-1 proteins, this CDR3 gives the full variable domain: DTGVSQNPRHKITKRGQNVTFRCDPISEHNRLYWYRQTLGQGPEFLTYFQNEAQLEKSRLLSDRFSAERPKGSFSTLEIQRTEQGDSAMYLCASSPSDTEAFFGQGTRLTVV.